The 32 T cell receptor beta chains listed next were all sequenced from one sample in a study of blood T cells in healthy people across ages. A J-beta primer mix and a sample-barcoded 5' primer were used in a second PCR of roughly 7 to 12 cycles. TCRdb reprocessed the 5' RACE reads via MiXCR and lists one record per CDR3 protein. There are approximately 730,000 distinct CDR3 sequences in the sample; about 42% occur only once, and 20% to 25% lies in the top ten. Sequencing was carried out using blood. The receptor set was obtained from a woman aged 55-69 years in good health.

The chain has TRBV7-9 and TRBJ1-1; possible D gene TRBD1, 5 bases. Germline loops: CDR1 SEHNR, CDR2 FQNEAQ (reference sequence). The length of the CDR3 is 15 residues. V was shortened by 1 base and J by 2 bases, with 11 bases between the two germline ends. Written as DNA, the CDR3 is TGTGCCAGCAGCTTAGGGTCGACAGTAAACACTGAAGCTTTCTTT. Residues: CASSLGSTVNTEAFF.

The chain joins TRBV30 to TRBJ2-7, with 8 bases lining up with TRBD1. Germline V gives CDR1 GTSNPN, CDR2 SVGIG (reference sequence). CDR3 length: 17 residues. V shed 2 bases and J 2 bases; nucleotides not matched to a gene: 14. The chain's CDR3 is CAWSFGGAGGEAYEQYF. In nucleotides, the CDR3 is TGTGCCTGGAGTTTCGGGGGCGCAGGGGGCGAGGCCTACGAGCAGTACTTC.

CDR3 loop: CSAPGQGAGQPQHF. In DNA form, the CDR3 reads TGCAGTGCCCCGGGACAGGGGGCAGGTCAGCCCCAGCATTTT. The rearrangement joins TRBV20-1 to TRBJ1-5, with 12 positions matching TRBD1. Germline CDR1 is DFQATT and CDR2 is SNEGSKA (reference sequence). The CDR3 consists of 14 residues. The ends lost 6 bases at V and 6 bases at J; junction bases unmatched: 6.

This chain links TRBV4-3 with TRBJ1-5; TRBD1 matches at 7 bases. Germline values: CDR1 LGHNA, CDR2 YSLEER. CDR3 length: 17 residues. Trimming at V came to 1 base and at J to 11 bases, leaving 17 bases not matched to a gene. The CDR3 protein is CASSQVLLAGGDTTQHF. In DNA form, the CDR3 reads TGCGCCAGCAGCCAAGTTCTACTAGCAGGGGGGGATACGACCCAGCATTTT.

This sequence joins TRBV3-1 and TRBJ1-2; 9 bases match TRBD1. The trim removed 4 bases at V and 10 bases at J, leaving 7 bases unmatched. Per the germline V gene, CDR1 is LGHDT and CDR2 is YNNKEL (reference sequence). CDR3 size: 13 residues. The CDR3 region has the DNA TGTGCCAGCAGCCTCAGGACAGGGGCGGACTACACCTTC. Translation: CASSLRTGADYTF.

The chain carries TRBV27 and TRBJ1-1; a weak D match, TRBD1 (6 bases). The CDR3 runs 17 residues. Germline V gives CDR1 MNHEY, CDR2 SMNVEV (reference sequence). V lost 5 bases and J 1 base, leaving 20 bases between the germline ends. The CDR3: CASSPIRTVPWNTEAFF. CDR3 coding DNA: TGTGCCAGCAGTCCCATTCGGACAGTGCCCTGGAACACTGAAGCTTTCTTT.

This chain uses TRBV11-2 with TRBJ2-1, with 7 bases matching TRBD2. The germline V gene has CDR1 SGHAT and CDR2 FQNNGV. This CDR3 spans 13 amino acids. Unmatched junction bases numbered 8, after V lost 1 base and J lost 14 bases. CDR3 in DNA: TGTGCCAGCAGCTTAGGTAGGAGCAGCGGGAAGTTCTTC. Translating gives CASSLGRSSGKFF. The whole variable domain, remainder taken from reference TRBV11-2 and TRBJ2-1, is EAGVAQSPRYKIIEKRQSVAFWCNPISGHATLYWYQQILGQGPKLLIQFQNNGVVDDSQLPKDRFSAERLKGVDSTLKIQPAKLEDSAVYLCASSLGRSSGKFFGPGTRLTVL.

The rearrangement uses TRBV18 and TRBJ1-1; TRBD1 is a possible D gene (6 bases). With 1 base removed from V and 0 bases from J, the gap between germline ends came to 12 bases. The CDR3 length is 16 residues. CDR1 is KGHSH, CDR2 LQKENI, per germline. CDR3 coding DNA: TGTGCCAGCTCACCACGCAGGGGAGGGATGAACACTGAAGCTTTCTTT. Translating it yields CASSPRRGGMNTEAFF.

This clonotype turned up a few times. CDR3 nucleotide sequence: TGCGCCAGCGTTCCGGGACACTCTGGGGCCAACGTCCTGACTTTC. Translating gives CASVPGHSGANVLTF. The chain couples TRBV5-1 to TRBJ2-6, with D perhaps TRBD1 (6 bases). Germline CDR1 SGHRS, CDR2 YFSETQ. There are 15 residues in the CDR3. V was shortened by 7 bases and J by 0 bases, with 11 bases between the two germline ends.

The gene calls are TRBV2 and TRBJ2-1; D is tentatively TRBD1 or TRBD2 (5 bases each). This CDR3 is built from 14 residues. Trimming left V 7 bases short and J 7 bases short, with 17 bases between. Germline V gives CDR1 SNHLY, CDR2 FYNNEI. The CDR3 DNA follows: TGTGCCAGCATAGGGGACCACATGGGGAATGAGCAGTTCTTC. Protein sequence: CASIGDHMGNEQFF.

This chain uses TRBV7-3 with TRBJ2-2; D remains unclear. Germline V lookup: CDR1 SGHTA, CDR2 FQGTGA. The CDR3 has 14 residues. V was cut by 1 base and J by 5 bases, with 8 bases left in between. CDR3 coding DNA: TGTGCCAGCAGCTTAAGTTGGGGTACCGGGGAGCTGTTTTTT. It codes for CASSLSWGTGELFF. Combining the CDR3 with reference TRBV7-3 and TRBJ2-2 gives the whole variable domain GAGVSQTPSNKVTEKGKYVELRCDPISGHTALYWYRQSLGQGPEFLIYFQGTGAADDSGLPNDRFFAVRPEGSVSTLKIQRTERGDSAVYLCASSLSWGTGELFFGEGSRLTVL.

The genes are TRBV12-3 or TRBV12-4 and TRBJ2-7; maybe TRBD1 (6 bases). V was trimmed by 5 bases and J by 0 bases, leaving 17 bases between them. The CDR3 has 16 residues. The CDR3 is CASSPLGTRLSYEQYF. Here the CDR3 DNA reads TGTGCCAGCAGTCCTCTCGGGACACGTCTCTCCTACGAGCAGTACTTC.

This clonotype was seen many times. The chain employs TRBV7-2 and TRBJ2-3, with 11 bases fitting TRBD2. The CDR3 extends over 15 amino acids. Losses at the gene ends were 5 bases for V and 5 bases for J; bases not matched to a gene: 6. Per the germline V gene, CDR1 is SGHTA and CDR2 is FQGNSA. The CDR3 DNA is TGTGCCAGCAGCACCGTAGCGGGAGGGCAAGATACGCAGTATTTT. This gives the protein CASSTVAGGQDTQYF.

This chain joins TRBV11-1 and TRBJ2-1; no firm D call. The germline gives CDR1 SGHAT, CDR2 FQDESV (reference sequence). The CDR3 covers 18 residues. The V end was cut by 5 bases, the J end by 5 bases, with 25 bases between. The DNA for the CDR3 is TGTGCCAGCAGCCCCCGTTTCGCCCCTAGAAATCTAAACAATGAGCAGTTCTTC. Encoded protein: CASSPRFAPRNLNNEQFF.

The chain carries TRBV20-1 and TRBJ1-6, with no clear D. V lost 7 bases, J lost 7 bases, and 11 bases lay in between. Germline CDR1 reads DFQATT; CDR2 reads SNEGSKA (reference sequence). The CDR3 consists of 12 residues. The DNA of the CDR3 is TGCAGTGTTCGAGCCCGAAATTCACCCCTCCACTTT. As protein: CSVRARNSPLHF.

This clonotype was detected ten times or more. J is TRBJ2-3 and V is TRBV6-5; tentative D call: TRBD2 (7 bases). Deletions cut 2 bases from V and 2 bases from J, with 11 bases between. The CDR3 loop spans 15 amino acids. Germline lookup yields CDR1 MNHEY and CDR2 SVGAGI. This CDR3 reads CASSYRGGFTDTQYF. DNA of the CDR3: TGTGCCAGCAGTTACAGGGGGGGATTCACAGATACGCAGTATTTT.

The CDR3 region has the DNA TGTGCCAGCAGCTTAGGTGCGGCTAGCGGGGGGTACAATGAGCAGTTCTTC. This gives the protein CASSLGAASGGYNEQFF. The rearrangement uses TRBV7-9 and TRBJ2-1; 11 bases agree with TRBD2. The CDR3 runs to 17 residues. V lost 1 base and J lost 4; bases outside the gene matches: 6. Germline V gene lookup returns CDR1 SEHNR and CDR2 FQNEAQ (reference sequence).

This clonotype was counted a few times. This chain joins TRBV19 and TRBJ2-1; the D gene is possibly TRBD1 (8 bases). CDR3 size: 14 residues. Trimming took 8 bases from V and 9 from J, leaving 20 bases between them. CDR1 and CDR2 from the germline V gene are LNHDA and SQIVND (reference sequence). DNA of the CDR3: TGTGCCAGTCGGAATCCAGGGGGCGGGGGTGAGCAGTTCTTC. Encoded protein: CASRNPGGGGEQFF.

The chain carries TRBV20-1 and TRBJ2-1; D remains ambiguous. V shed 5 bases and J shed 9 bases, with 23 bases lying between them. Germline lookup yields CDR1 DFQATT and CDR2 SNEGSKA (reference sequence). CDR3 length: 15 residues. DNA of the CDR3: TGCAGTGCTCCAGACCCCCTAGGGCGCGCGGCTGAGCAGTTCTTC. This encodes CSAPDPLGRAAEQFF.

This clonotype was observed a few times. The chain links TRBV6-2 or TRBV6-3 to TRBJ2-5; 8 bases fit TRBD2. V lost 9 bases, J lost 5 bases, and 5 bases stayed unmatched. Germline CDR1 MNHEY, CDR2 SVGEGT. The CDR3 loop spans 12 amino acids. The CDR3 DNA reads TGTGCCAGTAGACTAGCGTTGGAGACCCAGTACTTC. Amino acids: CASRLALETQYF.

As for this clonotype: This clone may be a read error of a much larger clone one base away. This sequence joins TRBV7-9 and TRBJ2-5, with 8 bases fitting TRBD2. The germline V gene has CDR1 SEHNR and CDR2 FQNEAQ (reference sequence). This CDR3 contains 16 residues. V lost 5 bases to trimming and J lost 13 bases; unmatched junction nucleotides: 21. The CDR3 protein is CASSQQAGVSTGERYF. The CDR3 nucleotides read TGTGCCAGCAGCCAACAAGCGGGAGTGAGTACGGGTGAGCGGTACTTC.

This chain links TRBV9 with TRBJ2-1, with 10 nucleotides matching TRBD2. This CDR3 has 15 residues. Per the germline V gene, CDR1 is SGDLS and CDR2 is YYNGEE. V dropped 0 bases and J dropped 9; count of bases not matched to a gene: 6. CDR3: CASSVDSGRAVEQFF. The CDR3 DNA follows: TGTGCCAGCAGCGTAGACAGCGGGAGGGCCGTTGAGCAGTTCTTC.

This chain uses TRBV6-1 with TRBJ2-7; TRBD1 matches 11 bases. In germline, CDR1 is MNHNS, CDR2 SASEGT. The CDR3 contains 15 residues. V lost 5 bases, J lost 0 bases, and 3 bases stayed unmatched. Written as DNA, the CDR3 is TGTGCCAGCAGTAAAGGACAGGGGGCCTCCTACGAGCAGTACTTC. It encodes CASSKGQGASYEQYF.

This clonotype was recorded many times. The CDR3 DNA is TGTGCCAGCAGTGCATCAGAGAACACTGAAGCTTTCTTT. The encoded protein is CASSASENTEAFF. The V and J genes are TRBV6-4 and TRBJ1-1; the D is unclear. This CDR3 comprises 13 residues. Trimming removed 4 bases at V and 1 base at J, with 7 bases between. The germline V gene encodes CDR1 MRHNA and CDR2 SNTAGT.

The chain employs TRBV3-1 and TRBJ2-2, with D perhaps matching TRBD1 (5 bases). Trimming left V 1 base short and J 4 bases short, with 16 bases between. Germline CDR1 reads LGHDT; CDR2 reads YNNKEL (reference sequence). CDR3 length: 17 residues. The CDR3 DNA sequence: TGTGCCAGCAGCCAAGGCGACAGCCGCCCGCTCACCGGGGAGCTGTTTTTT. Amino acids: CASSQGDSRPLTGELFF.

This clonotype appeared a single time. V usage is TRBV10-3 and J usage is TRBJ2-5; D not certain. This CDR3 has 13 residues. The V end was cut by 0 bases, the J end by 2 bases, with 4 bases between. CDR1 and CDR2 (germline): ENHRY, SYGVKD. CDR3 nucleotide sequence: TGTGCCATCAGTGAGTCAGTGCAAGAGACCCAGTACTTC. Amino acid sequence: CAISESVQETQYF.

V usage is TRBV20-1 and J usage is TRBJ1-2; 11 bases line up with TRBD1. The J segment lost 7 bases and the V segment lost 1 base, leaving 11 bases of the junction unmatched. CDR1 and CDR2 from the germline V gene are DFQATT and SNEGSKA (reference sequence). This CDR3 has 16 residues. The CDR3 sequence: CSARVPGTGGTCGYTF. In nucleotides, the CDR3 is TGCAGTGCTAGAGTCCCAGGGACAGGGGGGACCTGTGGCTACACCTTC.

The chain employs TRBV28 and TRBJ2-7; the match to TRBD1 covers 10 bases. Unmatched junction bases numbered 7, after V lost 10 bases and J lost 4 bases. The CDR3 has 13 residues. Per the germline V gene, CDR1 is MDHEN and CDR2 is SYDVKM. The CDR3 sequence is CATGTGDLYEQYF. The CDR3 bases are TGTGCCACCGGGACAGGGGATTTATACGAGCAGTACTTC.

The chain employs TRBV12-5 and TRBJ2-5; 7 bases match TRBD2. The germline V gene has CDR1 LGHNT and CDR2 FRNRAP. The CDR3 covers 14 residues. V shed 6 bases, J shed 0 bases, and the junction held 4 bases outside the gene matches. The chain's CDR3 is CASGPGTNQETQYF. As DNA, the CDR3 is TGTGCTAGTGGCCCTGGGACTAACCAAGAGACCCAGTACTTC. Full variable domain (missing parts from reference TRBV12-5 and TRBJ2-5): DARVTQTPRHKVTEMGQEVTMRCQPILGHNTVFWYRQTMMQGLELLAYFRNRAPLDDSGMPKDRFSAEMPDATLATLKIQPSEPRDSAVYFCASGPGTNQETQYFGPGTRLLVL.

CDR3 loop: CASRSGQGADTQYF. As DNA, the CDR3 is TGCGCCAGCAGGTCAGGACAGGGTGCAGATACGCAGTATTTT. The chain employs TRBV5-1 and TRBJ2-3; 8 positions match TRBD1. The germline V gene has CDR1 SGHRS and CDR2 YFSETQ. This CDR3 is built from 14 residues. V lost 5 bases, J lost 4 bases, and 6 bases stayed unmatched.

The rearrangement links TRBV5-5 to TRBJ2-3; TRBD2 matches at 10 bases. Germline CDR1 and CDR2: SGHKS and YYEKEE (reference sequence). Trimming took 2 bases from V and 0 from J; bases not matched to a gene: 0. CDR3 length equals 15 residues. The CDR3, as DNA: TGTGCCAGCAGCTTTAGCGGGGGGAGCACAGATACGCAGTATTTT. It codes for CASSFSGGSTDTQYF.

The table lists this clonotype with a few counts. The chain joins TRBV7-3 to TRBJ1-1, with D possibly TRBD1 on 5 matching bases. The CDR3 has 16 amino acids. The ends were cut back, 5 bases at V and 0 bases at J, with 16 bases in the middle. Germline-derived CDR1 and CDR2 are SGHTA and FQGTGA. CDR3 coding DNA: TGTGCCAGCAGCCTTTACGGGGGAACCTTGAACACTGAAGCTTTCTTT. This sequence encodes CASSLYGGTLNTEAFF.